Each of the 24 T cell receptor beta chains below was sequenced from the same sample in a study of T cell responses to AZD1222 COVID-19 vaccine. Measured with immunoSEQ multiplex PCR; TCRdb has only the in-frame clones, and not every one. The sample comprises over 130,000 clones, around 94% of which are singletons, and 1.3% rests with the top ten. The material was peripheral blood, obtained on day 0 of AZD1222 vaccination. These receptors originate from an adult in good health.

For the CDR3, the DNA is TGTGCCAGCAGCCAATTCGGGACAGGGGACAATGAGCAGTTCTTC. Translating it yields CASSQFGTGDNEQFF. The rearrangement links TRBV14 to TRBJ2-1; TRBD1 agrees at 10 bases. CDR1 SGHDN and CDR2 FVKESK come from the germline V gene. V was pared by 2 bases and J by 5 bases, with 3 bases of the junction left unmatched. There are 15 residues in the CDR3.

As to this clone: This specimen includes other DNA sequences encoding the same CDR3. CDR3 bases: TGTGCCAGCAGTTTGGGAGAGAACACTGAAGCTTTCTTT. Amino acid sequence: CASSLGENTEAFF. J is TRBJ1-1 and V is TRBV27, with unresolved D. The CDR3 is 13 amino acids. Trimming took 3 bases from V and 1 from J, leaving 6 bases between them. The germline CDR1 and CDR2 sequences are MNHEY and SMNVEV (reference sequence).

In nucleotides, the CDR3 is TGTGCCAGCAACAGGCGGAACTATGGCTACACCTTC. This gives the protein CASNRRNYGYTF. V gene TRBV7-9 combines with J gene TRBJ1-2; D is possibly TRBD1 (5 bases). The V and J ends lost 7 bases and 2 bases respectively, with 8 bases between them. The CDR3 extends over 12 amino acids. Germline V gives CDR1 SEHNR, CDR2 FQNEAQ (reference sequence).

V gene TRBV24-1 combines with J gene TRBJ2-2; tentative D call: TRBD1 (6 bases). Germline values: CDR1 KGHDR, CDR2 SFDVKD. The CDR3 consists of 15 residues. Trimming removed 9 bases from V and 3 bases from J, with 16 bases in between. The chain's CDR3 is CATSRTDRDTGELFF. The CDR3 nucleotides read TGTGCCACCTCAAGGACAGACCGAGACACCGGGGAGCTGTTTTTT.

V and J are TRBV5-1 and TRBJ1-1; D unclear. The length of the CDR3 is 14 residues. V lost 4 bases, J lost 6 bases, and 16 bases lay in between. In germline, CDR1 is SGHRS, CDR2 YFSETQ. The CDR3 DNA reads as TGCGCCAGCAGCCCGGTGAATATGGAGGCTGAAGCTTTCTTT. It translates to CASSPVNMEAEAFF.

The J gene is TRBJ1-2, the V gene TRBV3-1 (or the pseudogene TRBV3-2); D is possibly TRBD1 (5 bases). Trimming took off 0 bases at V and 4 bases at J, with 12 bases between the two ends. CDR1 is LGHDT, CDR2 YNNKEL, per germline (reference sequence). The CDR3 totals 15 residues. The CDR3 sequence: CASSQENPGFYGYTF. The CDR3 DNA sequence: TGTGCCAGCAGCCAAGAGAACCCAGGGTTCTATGGCTACACCTTC.

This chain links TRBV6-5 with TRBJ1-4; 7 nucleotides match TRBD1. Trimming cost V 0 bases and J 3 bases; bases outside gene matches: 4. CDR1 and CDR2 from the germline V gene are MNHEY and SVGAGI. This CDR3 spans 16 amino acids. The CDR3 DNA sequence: TGTGCCAGCAGTTACTCACCAGGGGGGGCTAATGAAAAACTGTTTTTT. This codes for CASSYSPGGANEKLFF.

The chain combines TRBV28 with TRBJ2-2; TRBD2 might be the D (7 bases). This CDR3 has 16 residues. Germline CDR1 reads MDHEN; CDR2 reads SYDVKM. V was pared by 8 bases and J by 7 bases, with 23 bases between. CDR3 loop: CASDPSGRGSSGELFF. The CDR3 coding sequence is TGTGCCAGCGACCCATCAGGGAGGGGGTCGAGCGGGGAGCTGTTTTTT.

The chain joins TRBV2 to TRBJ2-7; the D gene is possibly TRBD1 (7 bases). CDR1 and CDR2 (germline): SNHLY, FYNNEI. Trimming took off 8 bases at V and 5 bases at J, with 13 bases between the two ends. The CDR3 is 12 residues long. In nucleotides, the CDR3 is TGTGCCAGCCAGGGGGGAATGAACGAGCAGTACGTC. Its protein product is CASQGGMNEQYV.

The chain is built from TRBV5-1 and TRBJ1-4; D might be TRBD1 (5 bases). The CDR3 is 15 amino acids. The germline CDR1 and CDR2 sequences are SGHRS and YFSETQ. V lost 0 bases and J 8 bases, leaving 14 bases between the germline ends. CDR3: CASSLGGTDKEKLFF. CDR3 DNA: TGCGCCAGCAGCTTGGGTGGGACCGACAAGGAAAAACTGTTTTTT.

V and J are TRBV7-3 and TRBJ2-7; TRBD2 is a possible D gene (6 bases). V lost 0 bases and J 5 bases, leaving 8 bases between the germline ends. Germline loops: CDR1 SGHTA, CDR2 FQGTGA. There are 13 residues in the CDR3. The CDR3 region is CASSLTRGHEQYV. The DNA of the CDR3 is TGTGCCAGCAGCTTAACGCGGGGCCACGAGCAGTACGTC.

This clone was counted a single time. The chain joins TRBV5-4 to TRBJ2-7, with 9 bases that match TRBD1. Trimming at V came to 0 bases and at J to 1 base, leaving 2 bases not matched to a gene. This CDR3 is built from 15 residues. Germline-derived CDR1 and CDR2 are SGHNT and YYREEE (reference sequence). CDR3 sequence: CASSLGTGESYEQYV. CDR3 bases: TGTGCCAGCAGCTTGGGGACAGGGGAGTCCTACGAGCAGTACGTC.

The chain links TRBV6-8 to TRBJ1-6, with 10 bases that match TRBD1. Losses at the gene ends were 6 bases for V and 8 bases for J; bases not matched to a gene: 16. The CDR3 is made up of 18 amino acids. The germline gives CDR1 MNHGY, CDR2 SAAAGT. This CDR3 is CASRVDRGKVCWYSPLHF. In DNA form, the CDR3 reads TGTGCCAGCAGGGTGGACAGGGGGAAGGTCTGCTGGTATTCACCCCTCCACTTT.

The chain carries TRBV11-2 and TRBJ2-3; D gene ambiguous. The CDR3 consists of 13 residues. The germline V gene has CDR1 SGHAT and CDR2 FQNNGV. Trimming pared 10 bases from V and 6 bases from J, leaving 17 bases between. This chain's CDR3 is CAIATNTADTQYF. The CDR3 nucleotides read TGTGCCATCGCAACAAATACCGCCGATACGCAGTATTTT.

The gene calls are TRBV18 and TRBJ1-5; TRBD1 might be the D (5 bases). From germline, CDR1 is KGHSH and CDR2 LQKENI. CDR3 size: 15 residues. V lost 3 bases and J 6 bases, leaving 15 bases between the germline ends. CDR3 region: CASSPEIGASQPQHF. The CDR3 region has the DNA TGTGCCAGCTCACCGGAAATCGGGGCGTCTCAGCCCCAGCATTTT.

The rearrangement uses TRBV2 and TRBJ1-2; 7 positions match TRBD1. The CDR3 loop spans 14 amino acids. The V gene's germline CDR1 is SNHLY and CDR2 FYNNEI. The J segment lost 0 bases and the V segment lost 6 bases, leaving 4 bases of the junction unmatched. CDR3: CASSNRGSNYGYTF. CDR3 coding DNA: TGTGCCAGCAGCAACAGGGGTTCTAACTATGGCTACACCTTC.

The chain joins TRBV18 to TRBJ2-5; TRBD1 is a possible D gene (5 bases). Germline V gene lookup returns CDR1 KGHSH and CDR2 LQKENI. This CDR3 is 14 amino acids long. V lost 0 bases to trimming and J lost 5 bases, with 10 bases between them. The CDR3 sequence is CASSPPPGMETQYF. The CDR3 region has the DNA TGTGCCAGCTCACCACCTCCAGGGATGGAGACCCAGTACTTC.

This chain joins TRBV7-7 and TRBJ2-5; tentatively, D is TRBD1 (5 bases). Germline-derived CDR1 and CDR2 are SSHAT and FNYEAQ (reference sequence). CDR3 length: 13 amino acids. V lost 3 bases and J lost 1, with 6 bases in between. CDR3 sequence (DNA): TGTGCCAGCAGCTTCAGGGTCCAAGAGACCCAGTACTTC. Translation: CASSFRVQETQYF.

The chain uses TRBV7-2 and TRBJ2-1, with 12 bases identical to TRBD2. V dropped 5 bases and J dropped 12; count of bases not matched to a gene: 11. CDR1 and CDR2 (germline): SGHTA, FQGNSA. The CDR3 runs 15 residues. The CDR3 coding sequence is TGTGCCAGCAGCAAAGAAGGACTAGCGGGGTCACTGCAGTTCTTC. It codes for CASSKEGLAGSLQFF.

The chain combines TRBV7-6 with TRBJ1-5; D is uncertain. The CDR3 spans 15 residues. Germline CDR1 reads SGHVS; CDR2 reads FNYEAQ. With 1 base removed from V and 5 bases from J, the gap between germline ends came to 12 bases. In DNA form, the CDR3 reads TGTGCCAGCAGCTTAGGCAGCCATGGGGATCAGCCCCAGCATTTT. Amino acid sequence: CASSLGSHGDQPQHF.

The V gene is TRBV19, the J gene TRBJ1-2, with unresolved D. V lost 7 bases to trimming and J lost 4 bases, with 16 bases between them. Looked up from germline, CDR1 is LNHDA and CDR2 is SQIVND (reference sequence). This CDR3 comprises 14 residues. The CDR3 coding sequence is TGTGCCAGTACCCCCACGGCGTATTCCTATGGCTACACCTTC. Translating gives CASTPTAYSYGYTF.

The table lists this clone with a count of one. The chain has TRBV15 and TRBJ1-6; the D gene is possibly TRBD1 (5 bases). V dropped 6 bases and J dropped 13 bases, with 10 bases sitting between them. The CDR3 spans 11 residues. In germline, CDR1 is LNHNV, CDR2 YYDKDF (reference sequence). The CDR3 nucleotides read TGTGCCACCAGTGGGGGATCCCCCCTCCACTTT. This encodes CATSGGSPLHF.

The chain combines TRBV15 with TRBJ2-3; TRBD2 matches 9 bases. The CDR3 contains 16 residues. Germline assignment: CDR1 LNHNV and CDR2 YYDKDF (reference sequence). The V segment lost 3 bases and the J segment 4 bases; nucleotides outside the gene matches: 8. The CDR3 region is CATSRGRTSEADTQYF. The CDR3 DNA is TGTGCCACCAGCAGGGGACGGACTAGCGAAGCAGATACGCAGTATTTT.

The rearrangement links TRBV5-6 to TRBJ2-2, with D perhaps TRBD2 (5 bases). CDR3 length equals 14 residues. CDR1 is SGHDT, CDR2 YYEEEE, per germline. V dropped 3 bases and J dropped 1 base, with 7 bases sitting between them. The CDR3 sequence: CASSSGLNTGELFF. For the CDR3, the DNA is TGTGCCAGCAGCTCAGGACTGAACACCGGGGAGCTGTTTTTT.